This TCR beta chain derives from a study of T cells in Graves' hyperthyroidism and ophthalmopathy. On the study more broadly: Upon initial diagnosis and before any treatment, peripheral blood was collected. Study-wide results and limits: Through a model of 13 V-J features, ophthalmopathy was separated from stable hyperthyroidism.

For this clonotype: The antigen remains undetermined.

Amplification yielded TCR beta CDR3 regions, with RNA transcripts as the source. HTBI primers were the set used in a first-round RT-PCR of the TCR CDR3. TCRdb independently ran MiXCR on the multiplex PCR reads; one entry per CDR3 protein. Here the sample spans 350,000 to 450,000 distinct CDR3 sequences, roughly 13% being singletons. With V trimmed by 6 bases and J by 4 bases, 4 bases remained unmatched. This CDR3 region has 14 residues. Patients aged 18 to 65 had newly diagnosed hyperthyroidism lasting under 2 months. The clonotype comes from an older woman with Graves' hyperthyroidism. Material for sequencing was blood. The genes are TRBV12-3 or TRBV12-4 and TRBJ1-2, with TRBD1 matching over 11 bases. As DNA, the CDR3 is TGTGCCAGCAGCGGGACAGGGGGAATCTATGGCTACACCTTC. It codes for CASSGTGGIYGYTF.